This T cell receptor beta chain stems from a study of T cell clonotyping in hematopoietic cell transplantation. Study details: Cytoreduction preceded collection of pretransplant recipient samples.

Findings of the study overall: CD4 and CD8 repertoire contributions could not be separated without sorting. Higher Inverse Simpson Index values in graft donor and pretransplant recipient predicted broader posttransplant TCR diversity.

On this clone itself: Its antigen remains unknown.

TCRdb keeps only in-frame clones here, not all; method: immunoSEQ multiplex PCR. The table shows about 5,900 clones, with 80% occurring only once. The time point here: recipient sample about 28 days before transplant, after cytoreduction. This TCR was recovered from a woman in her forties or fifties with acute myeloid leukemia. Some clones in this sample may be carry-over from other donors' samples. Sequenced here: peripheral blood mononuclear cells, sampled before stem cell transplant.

The CDR3 DNA is TGTGCCAGCAGTTACGGGCTAGGGGGGTCCTACAATGAGCAGTTCTTC. It is translated as CASSYGLGGSYNEQFF. The V call is TRBV6-5, the J call TRBJ2-1; possibly TRBD1 or TRBD2 for D (6 bases each). There are 16 residues in the CDR3. CDR1 and CDR2 from the germline V gene are MNHEY and SVGAGI. With 2 bases removed from V and 1 base from J, the gap between germline ends came to 12 bases.